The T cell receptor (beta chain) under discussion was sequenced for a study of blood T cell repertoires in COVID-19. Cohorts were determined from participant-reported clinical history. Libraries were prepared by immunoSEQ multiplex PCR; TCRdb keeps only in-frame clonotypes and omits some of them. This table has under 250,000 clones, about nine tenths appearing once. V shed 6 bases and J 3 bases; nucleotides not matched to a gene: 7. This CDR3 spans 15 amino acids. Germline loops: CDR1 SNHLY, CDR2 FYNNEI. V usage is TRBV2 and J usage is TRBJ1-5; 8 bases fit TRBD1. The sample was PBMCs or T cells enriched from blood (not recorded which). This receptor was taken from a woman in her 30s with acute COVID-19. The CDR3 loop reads CASRISGGYNQPQHF. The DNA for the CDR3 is TGTGCCAGCAGGATCTCAGGGGGCTACAATCAGCCCCAGCATTTT.